The clone carrying this T cell receptor beta chain was found once. Sequencing used immunoSEQ multiplex PCR; TCRdb keeps in-frame clones, though not all of them. The repertoire consists of some 190,000 clones, with about 80% occurring once and the leading ten covering 6.9%. The V end lost 4 bases, the J end lost 1 base, and 25 bases lay between the germline ends. The CDR3 runs 19 residues. The germline gives CDR1 LNHDA, CDR2 SQIVND (reference sequence). The data belong to a study of blood T cell repertoires in COVID-19. The rearrangement joins TRBV19 to TRBJ1-1; D may be TRBD1 (6 bases). The material sequenced was peripheral blood. This receptor was taken from a man in his 60s with acute or convalescent COVID-19. As DNA, the CDR3 is TGTGCCAGTAGTACTCTCACAGGGCCCTTCCTTCTTACGAACACTGAAGCTTTCTTT. Translating gives CASSTLTGPFLLTNTEAFF.